Following are 15 T cell receptor beta chains from one sample sequenced in a study of blood T cell repertoires in COVID-19. Only in-frame clones appear in the TCRdb table, and some are missing; sequencing was by immunoSEQ multiplex PCR. The sample gives over 350,000 clones, 75% to 90% of which show up once; more than 4% is in the top ten. The specimen was peripheral blood. The source is a woman aged 25 to 39 with acute or convalescent COVID-19.

The chain has TRBV14 and TRBJ2-7; D not certain. CDR3 size: 14 residues. V was cut by 6 bases and J by 2 bases, with 14 bases left in between. Germline V gene data show CDR1 as SGHDN and CDR2 as FVKESK. The CDR3 coding sequence is TGTGCCAGCAGTTCTAACGGGTCCCCCTACGAGCAGTACTTC. The encoded protein is CASSSNGSPYEQYF.

V usage is TRBV6-5 and J usage is TRBJ2-7, with D possibly matching TRBD1 (6 bases). Germline loops: CDR1 MNHEY, CDR2 SVGAGI. Trimming left V 7 bases short and J 2 bases short, with 18 bases between. This CDR3 comprises 15 residues. CDR3 DNA: TGTGCCAGCACCCCGACGGGCAGGGGACCCTACGAGCAGTACTTC. Its translation is CASTPTGRGPYEQYF.

This clone was seen a single time. The chain joins TRBV19 to TRBJ1-1; 8 nucleotides match TRBD1. Trimming cost V 6 bases and J 5 bases; bases outside gene matches: 8. The CDR3 totals 14 residues. Germline values: CDR1 LNHDA, CDR2 SQIVND (reference sequence). CDR3 sequence reads: CASSPLDRETEAFF. The CDR3 bases are TGTGCCAGTAGCCCATTGGACAGGGAGACTGAAGCTTTCTTT. Looking up the rest from reference TRBV19 and TRBJ1-1 gives the full variable domain: DGGITQSPKYLFRKEGQNVTLSCEQNLNHDAMYWYRQDPGQGLRLIYYSQIVNDFQKGDIAEGYSVSREKKESFPLTVTSAQKNPTAFYLCASSPLDRETEAFFGQGTRLTVV.

The genes are TRBV5-1 and TRBJ2-7, with 7 positions matching TRBD1. Trimming at V came to 0 bases and at J to 5 bases, leaving 5 bases not matched to a gene. Per germline, CDR1 SGHRS and CDR2 YFSETQ. The CDR3 length is 14 residues. The CDR3 protein is CASSLGQGDDEQYF. The CDR3 coding sequence is TGCGCCAGCAGCTTGGGGCAGGGGGACGACGAGCAGTACTTC.

The V gene is TRBV28, the J gene TRBJ1-6, with TRBD1 as a possible D gene (6 bases). Trimming stripped 5 bases from V and 7 bases from J, with 18 bases between. Germline V gene lookup returns CDR1 MDHEN and CDR2 SYDVKM. CDR3 length equals 16 residues. The DNA for the CDR3 is TGTGCCAGCAGTCAACAGGGAATTAAACCGAATTCACCCCTCCACTTT. Translating gives CASSQQGIKPNSPLHF.

This chain uses TRBV5-1 with TRBJ1-3; D uncertain. CDR1 SGHRS and CDR2 YFSETQ come from the germline V gene. V was trimmed by 4 bases and J by 16 bases, leaving 21 bases between them. The CDR3 extends over 13 amino acids. This CDR3 is CASSGGPSREGYF. The DNA of the CDR3 is TGCGCCAGCAGCGGCGGACCTTCCCGGGAAGGCTATTTT.

This sequence joins TRBV5-1 and TRBJ2-1; D remains ambiguous. This CDR3 has 15 residues. Trimming stripped 2 bases from V and 1 base from J, with 10 bases between. Germline CDR1 reads SGHRS; CDR2 reads YFSETQ. The CDR3 DNA is TGCGCCAGCAGCTTCACGCGAACTTCCTACAATGAGCAGTTCTTC. Translated: CASSFTRTSYNEQFF.

This clone appeared once. The chain has TRBV3-1 (or the pseudogene TRBV3-2) and TRBJ1-3, with a tentative D call TRBD1 (6 bases). Germline V gives CDR1 LGHDT, CDR2 YNNKEL (reference sequence). This CDR3 region has 15 residues. V was cut by 3 bases and J by 3 bases, with 12 bases left in between. The CDR3 here is CASSHYRVVGNTIYF. The CDR3 DNA is TGTGCCAGCAGCCACTACAGGGTTGTTGGAAACACCATATATTTT.

V and J are TRBV2 and TRBJ2-1; 9 positions match TRBD1. CDR1 SNHLY and CDR2 FYNNEI come from the germline V gene. The CDR3 spans 11 residues. J gave up 15 bases and V 5 bases, and 5 bases lay outside the gene matches. In DNA form, the CDR3 reads TGTGCCAGCAGTCCCGGGACAGGGTCGTTCTTC. Translation gives CASSPGTGSFF.

The J gene is TRBJ1-2, the V gene TRBV5-1; the D gene is possibly TRBD1 (5 bases). The CDR3 sequence is 15 residues long. Germline V gives CDR1 SGHRS, CDR2 YFSETQ. The V and J ends lost 4 bases and 4 bases respectively, with 17 bases between them. CDR3 amino acids: CASSRDTTELYGYTF. Written as DNA, the CDR3 is TGCGCCAGCAGCCGAGATACGACAGAACTCTATGGCTACACCTTC.

The chain recombines TRBV7-3 with TRBJ2-3; D ambiguous. V shed 5 bases and J shed 1 base, with 10 bases lying between them. There are 14 residues in the CDR3. Germline V gene lookup returns CDR1 SGHTA and CDR2 FQGTGA. The CDR3 coding sequence is TGTGCCAGCAGCCCATCCGGAGGCACAGATACGCAGTATTTT. It is translated as CASSPSGGTDTQYF.

CDR3 in amino acids: CASSSGRDNQPQHF. The CDR3, as DNA: TGCGCCAGCAGCTCCGGACGGGACAATCAGCCCCAGCATTTT. This chain joins TRBV5-1 and TRBJ1-5; D gene ambiguous. The CDR3 length is 14 residues. V was cut by 3 bases and J by 3 bases, with 10 bases left in between. CDR1 SGHRS and CDR2 YFSETQ come from the germline V gene.

This sequence joins TRBV9 and TRBJ2-5; D is perhaps TRBD2 (7 bases). The CDR3 sequence is 16 residues long. The germline gives CDR1 SGDLS, CDR2 YYNGEE. V lost 0 bases, J lost 5 bases, and 17 bases lay in between. The CDR3 here is CASSVGVFGGQETQYF. The CDR3 region has the DNA TGTGCCAGCAGCGTAGGTGTCTTCGGGGGGCAGGAGACCCAGTACTTC.

Note on this clone: This same CDR3 is encoded by further DNA sequences in the sample. The chain employs TRBV11-2 and TRBJ2-3; TRBD2 aligns across 7 bases. The germline gives CDR1 SGHAT, CDR2 FQNNGV. The CDR3 consists of 13 residues. V shed 3 bases, J shed 5 bases, and the junction held 2 bases outside the gene matches. The CDR3, as DNA: TGTGCCAGCAGCTTCGCGGGGGAAGATACGCAGTATTTT. It translates to CASSFAGEDTQYF.

The chain uses TRBV4-1 and TRBJ2-1; 7 bases agree with TRBD2. The J segment lost 8 bases and the V segment lost 4 bases, leaving 20 bases of the junction unmatched. The CDR3 length is 18 residues. Germline V gene sequence: CDR1 MGHRA, CDR2 YSYEKL. The DNA of the CDR3 is TGCGCCAGCAGCCTCGTGGTTGAAAGTGGGGGGGAAGGGGATGAGCAGTTCTTC. Translating it yields CASSLVVESGGEGDEQFF.